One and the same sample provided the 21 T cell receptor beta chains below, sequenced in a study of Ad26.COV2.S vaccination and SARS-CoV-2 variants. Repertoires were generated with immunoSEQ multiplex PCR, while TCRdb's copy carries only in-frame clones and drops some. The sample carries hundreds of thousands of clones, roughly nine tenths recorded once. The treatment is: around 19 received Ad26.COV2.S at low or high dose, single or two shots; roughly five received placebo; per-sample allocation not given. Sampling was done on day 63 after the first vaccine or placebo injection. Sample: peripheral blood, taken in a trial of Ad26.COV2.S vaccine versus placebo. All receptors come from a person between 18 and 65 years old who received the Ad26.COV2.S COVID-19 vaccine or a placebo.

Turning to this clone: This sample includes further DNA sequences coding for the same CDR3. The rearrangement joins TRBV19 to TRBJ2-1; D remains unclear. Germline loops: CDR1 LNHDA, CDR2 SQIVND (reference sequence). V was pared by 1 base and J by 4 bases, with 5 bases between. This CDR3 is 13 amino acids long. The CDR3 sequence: CASSIGQYNEQFF. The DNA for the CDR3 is TGTGCCAGTAGTATAGGTCAGTACAATGAGCAGTTCTTC.

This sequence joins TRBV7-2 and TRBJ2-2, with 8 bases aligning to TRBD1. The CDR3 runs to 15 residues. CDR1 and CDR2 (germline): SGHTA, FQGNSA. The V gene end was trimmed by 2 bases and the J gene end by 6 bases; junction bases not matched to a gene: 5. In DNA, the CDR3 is TGTGCCAGCAGCTTATCCCCGACAGGGGCCGGGGAGCTGTTTTTT. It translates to CASSLSPTGAGELFF. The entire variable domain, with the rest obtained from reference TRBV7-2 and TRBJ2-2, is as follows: GAGVSQSPSNKVTEKGKDVELRCDPISGHTALYWYRQSLGQGLEFLIYFQGNSAPDKSGLPSDRFSAERTGGSVSTLTIQRTQQEDSAVYLCASSLSPTGAGELFFGEGSRLTVL.

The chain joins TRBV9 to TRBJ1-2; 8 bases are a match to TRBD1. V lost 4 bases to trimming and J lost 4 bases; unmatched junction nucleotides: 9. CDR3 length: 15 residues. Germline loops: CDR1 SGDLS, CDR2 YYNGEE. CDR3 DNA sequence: TGTGCCAGCAGCCCGACCGGACAGGGAGCCTATGGCTACACCTTC. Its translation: CASSPTGQGAYGYTF.

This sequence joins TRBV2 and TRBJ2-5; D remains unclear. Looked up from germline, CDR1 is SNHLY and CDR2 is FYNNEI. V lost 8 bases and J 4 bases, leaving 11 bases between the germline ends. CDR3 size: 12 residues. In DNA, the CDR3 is TGTGCCAGCGGATCGGAAGGAGAGACCCAGTACTTC. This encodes CASGSEGETQYF.

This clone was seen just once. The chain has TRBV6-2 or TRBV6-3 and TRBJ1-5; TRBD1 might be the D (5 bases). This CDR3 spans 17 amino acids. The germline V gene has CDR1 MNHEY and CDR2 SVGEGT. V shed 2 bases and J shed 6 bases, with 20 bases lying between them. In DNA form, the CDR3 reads TGTGCCAGCAGTTACCCGATGGGACCTCGTAGGAGTCAGCCCCAGCATTTT. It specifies CASSYPMGPRRSQPQHF.

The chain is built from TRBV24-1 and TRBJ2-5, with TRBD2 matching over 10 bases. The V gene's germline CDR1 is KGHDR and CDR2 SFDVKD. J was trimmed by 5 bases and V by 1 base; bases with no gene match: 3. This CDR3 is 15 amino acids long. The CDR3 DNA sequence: TGTGCCACCAGTGATTTAGCGGGAGGGCCGGAGACCCAGTACTTC. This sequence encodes CATSDLAGGPETQYF.

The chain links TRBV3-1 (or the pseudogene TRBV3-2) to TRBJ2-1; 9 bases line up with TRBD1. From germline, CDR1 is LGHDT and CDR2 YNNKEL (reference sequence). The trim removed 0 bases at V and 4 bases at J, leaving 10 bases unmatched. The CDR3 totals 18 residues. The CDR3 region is CASSQDPGQGGLYNEQFF. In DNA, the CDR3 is TGTGCCAGCAGCCAAGATCCGGGACAGGGAGGGTTATACAATGAGCAGTTCTTC.

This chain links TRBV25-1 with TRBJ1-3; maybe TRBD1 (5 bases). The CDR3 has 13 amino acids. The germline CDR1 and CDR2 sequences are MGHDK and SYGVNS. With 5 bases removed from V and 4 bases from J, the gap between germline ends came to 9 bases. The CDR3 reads CASSPGRGNTIYF. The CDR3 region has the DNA TGTGCCAGCAGTCCAGGGAGAGGAAACACCATATATTTT.

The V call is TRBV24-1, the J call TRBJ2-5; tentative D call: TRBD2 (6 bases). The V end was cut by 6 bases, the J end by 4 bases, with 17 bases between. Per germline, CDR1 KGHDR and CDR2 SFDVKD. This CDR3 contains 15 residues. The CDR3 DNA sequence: TGTGCCACCAGTCTCGGCGGGATCGAAGGAGAGACCCAGTACTTC. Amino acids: CATSLGGIEGETQYF.

The CDR3 region is CASSLQGTNEKLFF. DNA for the CDR3: TGTGCCAGCTCACTACAGGGAACTAATGAAAAACTGTTTTTT. The chain employs TRBV18 and TRBJ1-4, with D maybe TRBD1 (6 bases). This CDR3 comprises 14 residues. The germline V gene has CDR1 KGHSH and CDR2 LQKENI. The germline V and J ends were trimmed by 4 bases and 1 base, with 7 bases remaining between them.

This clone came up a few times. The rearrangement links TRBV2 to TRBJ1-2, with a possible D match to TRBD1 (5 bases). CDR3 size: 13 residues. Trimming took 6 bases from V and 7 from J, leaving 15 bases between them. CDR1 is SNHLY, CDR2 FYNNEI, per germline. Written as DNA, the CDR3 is TGTGCCAGCAGAGACAGTAGTTATGTTGGCTACACCTTC. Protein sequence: CASRDSSYVGYTF.

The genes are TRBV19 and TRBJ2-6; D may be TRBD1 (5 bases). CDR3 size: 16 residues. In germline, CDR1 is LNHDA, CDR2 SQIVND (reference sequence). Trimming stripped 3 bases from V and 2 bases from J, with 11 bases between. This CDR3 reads CASSIPRRAGANVLTF. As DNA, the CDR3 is TGTGCCAGTAGTATCCCTCGCAGGGCTGGGGCCAACGTCCTGACTTTC.

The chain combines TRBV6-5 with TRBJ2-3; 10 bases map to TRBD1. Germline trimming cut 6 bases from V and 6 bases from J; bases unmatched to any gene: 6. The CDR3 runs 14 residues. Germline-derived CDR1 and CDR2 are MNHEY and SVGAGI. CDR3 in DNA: TGTGCCAGCAGCCGGACAGGGGGAGCGGATACGCAGTATTTT. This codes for CASSRTGGADTQYF.

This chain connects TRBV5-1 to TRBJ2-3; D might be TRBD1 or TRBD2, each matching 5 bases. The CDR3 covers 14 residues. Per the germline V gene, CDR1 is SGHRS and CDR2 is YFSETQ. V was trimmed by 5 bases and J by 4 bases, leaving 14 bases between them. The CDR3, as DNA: TGCGCCAGCAGACCCGGGGCGGGCGCAGATACGCAGTATTTT. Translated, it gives CASRPGAGADTQYF. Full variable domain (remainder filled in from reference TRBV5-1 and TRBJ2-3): KAGVTQTPRYLIKTRGQQVTLSCSPISGHRSVSWYQQTPGQGLQFLFEYFSETQRNKGNFPGRFSGRQFSNSRSEMNVSTLELGDSALYLCASRPGAGADTQYFGPGTRLTVL.

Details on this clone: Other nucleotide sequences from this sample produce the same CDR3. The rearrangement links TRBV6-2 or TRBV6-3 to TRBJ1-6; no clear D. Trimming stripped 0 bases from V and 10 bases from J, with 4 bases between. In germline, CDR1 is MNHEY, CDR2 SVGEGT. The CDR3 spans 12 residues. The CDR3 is CASSYSASPLHF. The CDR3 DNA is TGTGCCAGCAGTTACTCGGCATCACCCCTCCACTTT.

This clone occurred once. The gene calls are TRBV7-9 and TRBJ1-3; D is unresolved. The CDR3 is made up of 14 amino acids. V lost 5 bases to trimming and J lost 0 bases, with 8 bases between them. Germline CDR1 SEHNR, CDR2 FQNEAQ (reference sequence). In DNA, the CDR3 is TGTGCCAGCAGCCAACAGAGCTCTGGAAACACCATATATTTT. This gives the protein CASSQQSSGNTIYF.

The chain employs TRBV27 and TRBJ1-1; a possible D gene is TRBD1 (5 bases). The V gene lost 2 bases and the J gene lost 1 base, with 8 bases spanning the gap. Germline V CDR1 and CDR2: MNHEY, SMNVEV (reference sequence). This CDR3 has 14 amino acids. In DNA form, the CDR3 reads TGTGCCAGCAGTTTAGTTGGACAGAACACTGAAGCTTTCTTT. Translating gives CASSLVGQNTEAFF.

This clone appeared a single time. Here the CDR3 DNA reads TGTGCCAGCAGTCCGGGACTAGCGGGGGCTACAGATACGCAGTATTTT. Translated: CASSPGLAGATDTQYF. The J gene is TRBJ2-3, the V gene TRBV6-6, with 14 bases matching TRBD2. There are 16 residues in the CDR3. Trimming took 5 bases from V and 3 from J; bases not matched to a gene: 4. Germline assignment: CDR1 MNHNY and CDR2 SVGAGI (reference sequence).

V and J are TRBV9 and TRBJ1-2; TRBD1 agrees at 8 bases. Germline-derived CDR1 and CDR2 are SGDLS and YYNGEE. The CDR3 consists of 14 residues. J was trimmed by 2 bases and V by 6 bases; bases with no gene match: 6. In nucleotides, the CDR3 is TGTGCCAGCACAGGGACAGGTTCGAACTATGGCTACACCTTC. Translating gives CASTGTGSNYGYTF.

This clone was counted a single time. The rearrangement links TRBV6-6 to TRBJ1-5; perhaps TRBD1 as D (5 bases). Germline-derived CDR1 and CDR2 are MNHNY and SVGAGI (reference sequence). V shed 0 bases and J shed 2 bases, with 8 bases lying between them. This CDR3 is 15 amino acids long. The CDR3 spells CASSYSLRGNQPQHF. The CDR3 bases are TGTGCCAGCAGTTACTCGCTCAGGGGCAATCAGCCCCAGCATTTT.

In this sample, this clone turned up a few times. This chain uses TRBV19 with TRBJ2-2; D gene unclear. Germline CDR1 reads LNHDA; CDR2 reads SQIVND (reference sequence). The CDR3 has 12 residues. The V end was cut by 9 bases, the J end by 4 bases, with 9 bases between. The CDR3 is CASESGTGELFF. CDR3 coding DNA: TGTGCCAGCGAGAGTGGCACCGGGGAGCTGTTTTTT.